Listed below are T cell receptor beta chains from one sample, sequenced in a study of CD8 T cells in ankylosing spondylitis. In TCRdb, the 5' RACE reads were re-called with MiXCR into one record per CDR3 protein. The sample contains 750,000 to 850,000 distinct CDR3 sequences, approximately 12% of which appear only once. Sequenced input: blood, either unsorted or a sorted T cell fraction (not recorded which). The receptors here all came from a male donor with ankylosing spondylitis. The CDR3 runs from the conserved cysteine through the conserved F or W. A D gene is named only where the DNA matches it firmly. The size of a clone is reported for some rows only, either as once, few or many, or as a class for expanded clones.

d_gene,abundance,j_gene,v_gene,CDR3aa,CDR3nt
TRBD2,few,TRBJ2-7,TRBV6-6,CASSSRGRDEQYF,TGTGCCAGCAGTTCCCGGGGGAGGGACGAGCAGTACTTC
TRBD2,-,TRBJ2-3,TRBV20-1,CSAIVGTSLTDTQYF,TGCAGTGCTATCGTCGGGACTAGCCTAACGGATACGCAGTATTTT
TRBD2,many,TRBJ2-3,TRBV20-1,CSARLAGRTDTQYF,TGCAGTGCTAGACTAGCGGGAAGAACAGATACGCAGTATTTT
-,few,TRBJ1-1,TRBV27,CASSYGQRAFF,TGTGCCAGCAGCTACGGACAGAGGGCTTTCTTT
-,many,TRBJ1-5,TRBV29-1,CSVAPQGSNQPQHF,TGCAGCGTAGCCCCCCAAGGAAGCAATCAGCCCCAGCATTTT
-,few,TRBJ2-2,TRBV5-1,CASSNQGITGELFF,TGCGCCAGCAGCAATCAGGGTATAACCGGGGAGCTGTTTTTT
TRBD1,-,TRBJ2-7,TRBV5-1,CASSWTGTAYYEQYF,TGCGCCAGCAGCTGGACCGGGACAGCGTACTACGAGCAGTACTTC
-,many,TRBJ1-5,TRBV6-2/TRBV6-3,CASSSYSSPQHF,TGTGCCAGCAGTTCTTATAGCTCGCCCCAGCATTTT
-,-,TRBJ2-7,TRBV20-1,CSASRAGETLEQYF,TGCAGTGCTAGTCGGGCAGGGGAGACCTTGGAGCAGTACTTC
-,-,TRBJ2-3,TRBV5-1,CASSFSQFSTDTQYF,TGCGCCAGCAGCTTCAGCCAGTTTAGCACAGATACGCAGTATTTT
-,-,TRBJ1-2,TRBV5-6,CASSPYGYGYTF,TGTGCCAGCAGCCCGTACGGGTACGGCTACACCTTC
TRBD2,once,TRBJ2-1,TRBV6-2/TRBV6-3,CASRLQRLAGGHHEQFF,TGTGCCAGCAGACTCCAACGACTAGCGGGGGGCCACCATGAGCAGTTCTTC
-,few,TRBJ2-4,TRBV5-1,CASSLGDWRQYF,TGCGCCAGCAGCTTGGGGGACTGGAGACAGTACTTC
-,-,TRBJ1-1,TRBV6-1,CASSEVGGEGTEAFF,TGTGCCAGCAGTGAAGTGGGCGGGGAGGGCACTGAAGCTTTCTTT
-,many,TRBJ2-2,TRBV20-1,CSARGGLGTGELFF,TGCAGTGCTAGAGGCGGGCTAGGGACCGGGGAGCTGTTTTTT
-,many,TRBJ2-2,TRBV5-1,CATAQQGNTGELFF,TGCGCCACCGCCCAACAGGGGAACACCGGGGAGCTGTTTTTT
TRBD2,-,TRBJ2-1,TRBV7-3,CASSMGGTEQFF,TGTGCCAGCAGCATGGGGGGGACTGAGCAGTTCTTC
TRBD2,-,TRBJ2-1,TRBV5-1,CASSSTGTSGRAFYNEQFF,TGCGCCAGCAGCTCTACCGGGACTAGCGGGAGGGCCTTCTACAATGAGCAGTTCTTC
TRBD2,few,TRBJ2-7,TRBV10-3,CAIGLAGRSYEQYF,TGTGCCATAGGACTAGCGGGCCGCTCCTACGAGCAGTACTTC
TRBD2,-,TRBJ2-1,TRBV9,CASSGGTSGGYSYNEQFF,TGTGCCAGCAGCGGCGGAACTAGCGGGGGCTATTCCTACAATGAGCAGTTCTTC